The subject of this entry is one T cell receptor (beta chain). The entry originates in a study of blood T cell repertoires in COVID-19. Study summary: Samples representing acute and convalescent COVID-19 were sourced from the United States, Italy and Spain. The cDNA or gDNA used as material had been derived from T cells, B-cell-depleted T cells, or PBMCs.

The V and J ends lost 5 bases and 4 bases respectively, with 14 bases between them. Germline V gene sequence: CDR1 MNHNY, CDR2 SVGAGI (reference sequence). This CDR3 contains 14 residues. Original handling: It was from reference gene primer amplification that nucleated cell counts were estimated. The method was immunoSEQ multiplex PCR; TCRdb's version includes in-frame clones alone and lacks a portion of them. V and J calls and clone size are copied from that table; D and trimming were computed from the DNA. The sample carries under 85,000 clones, around 83% recorded once. The TCR comes from an elderly man with active or convalescent COVID-19. The rearrangement links TRBV6-6 to TRBJ1-1; D might be TRBD1 (6 bases). The source material was peripheral blood. CDR3 region: CASSNRAFGTEAFF. The CDR3 DNA reads TGTGCCAGCAGTAACAGGGCATTTGGCACTGAAGCTTTCTTT.